This T cell receptor beta chain came from a study of T-cell memory formation after mild COVID-19. The study, taken as a whole, reports: Cross-reactive memory seemingly joined, as some responding clones were found in pre-infection memory. Later expanders leaned CD4+, whereas clones that contracted between day 15 and 85 were balanced CD4/CD8.

Notes on this clonotype: Its antigen is still unknown.

TCRdb itself ran the 5' RACE reads through MiXCR, one entry per CDR3 protein. In the table there are about 340,000 distinct CDR3 sequences, about a sixth of which are singletons. Sequenced input: PBMCs or a T cell subset sorted from them (not recorded which). The sequence came from a man aged 18 to 29 who had mild COVID-19 (a few samples of this study predate the infection). Cell type and time point are not known.

CDR3 sequence: CASSGGRAYEQYF. The CDR3 DNA follows: TGTGCCAGCAGTGGAGGGAGAGCCTACGAGCAGTACTTC. The chain is built from TRBV6-6 and TRBJ2-7, with D maybe TRBD2 (6 bases). Germline values: CDR1 MNHNY, CDR2 SVGAGI (reference sequence). The CDR3 has 13 residues. V was trimmed by 5 bases and J by 2 bases, leaving 10 bases between them.